The 13 T cell receptor beta chains below all came from one sample that was sequenced in a study of blood T cell repertoires in COVID-19. The table came from immunoSEQ multiplex PCR; TCRdb's copy has only in-frame clones and leaves some out. Here the sample spans 13,000 to 15,000 clones, more than 65% being singletons. Sequenced input: peripheral blood. The source of these receptors is a human donor in a cohort sampled during active COVID-19.

V usage is TRBV27 and J usage is TRBJ2-7, with D tentatively TRBD2 (6 bases). Trimming left V 5 bases short and J 3 bases short, with 14 bases between. The CDR3 runs 14 residues. Germline CDR1 and CDR2: MNHEY and SMNVEV (reference sequence). CDR3 sequence reads: CASSPPGGIYEQYF. In DNA, the CDR3 is TGTGCCAGCAGTCCCCCCGGGGGAATCTACGAGCAGTACTTC.

The chain recombines TRBV5-8 with TRBJ1-5, with D perhaps TRBD1 (6 bases). V was pared by 6 bases and J by 3 bases, with 13 bases between. The CDR3 contains 14 residues. The germline V gene has CDR1 SGHTS and CDR2 YDEGEE. CDR3 residues: CASTNRENNQPQHF. The DNA of the CDR3 is TGTGCCAGCACCAACAGGGAGAACAATCAGCCCCAGCATTTT. Looking up the rest from reference TRBV5-8 and TRBJ1-5 gives the full variable domain: EAGVTQSPTHLIKTRGQQATLRCSPISGHTSVYWYQQALGLGLQFLLWYDEGEERNRGNFPPRFSGRQFPNYSSELNVNALELEDSALYLCASTNRENNQPQHFGDGTRLSIL.

V usage is TRBV30 and J usage is TRBJ1-2, with 9 bases aligning to TRBD1. Germline CDR1 is GTSNPN and CDR2 is SVGIG (reference sequence). V lost 0 bases to trimming and J lost 8 bases; unmatched junction nucleotides: 4. This CDR3 has 13 residues. CDR3 nucleotide sequence: TGTGCCTGGAGTGTGCGGACAGGGGAGGGCTACACCTTC. Amino acids: CAWSVRTGEGYTF.

The chain uses TRBV7-9 and TRBJ2-1; 7 bases are a match to TRBD2. J gave up 5 bases and V 4 bases, and 14 bases lay outside the gene matches. The CDR3 totals 17 residues. Germline values: CDR1 SEHNR, CDR2 FQNEAQ (reference sequence). The CDR3 nucleotides read TGTGCCAGCAGCTCCTCTGGAGGGGAGGGTTCGCACAATGAGCAGTTCTTC. Translating gives CASSSSGGEGSHNEQFF.

This rearrangement joins TRBV7-8 to TRBJ1-2; possible D gene TRBD1, 5 bases. Trimming removed 5 bases from V and 3 bases from J, with 10 bases in between. CDR3 size: 13 residues. CDR1 and CDR2 (germline): SGHVS, FQNEAQ. In nucleotides, the CDR3 is TGTGCCAGCAGCCCAGACAGTTACTATGGCTACACCTTC. Residues: CASSPDSYYGYTF.

The chain couples TRBV6-2 or TRBV6-3 to TRBJ1-2; D is unresolved. The CDR3 runs to 14 residues. Germline V gene lookup returns CDR1 MNHEY and CDR2 SVGEGT. Trimming stripped 5 bases from V and 13 bases from J, with 23 bases between. The CDR3 DNA is TGTGCCAGCAGTCGACTCACCCGGCTCAATGAACGCACCTTC. Translating it yields CASSRLTRLNERTF.

This chain uses TRBV10-3 with TRBJ1-1; 9 bases align to TRBD1. Germline V CDR1 and CDR2: ENHRY, SYGVKD. Germline trimming cut 2 bases from V and 5 bases from J; bases unmatched to any gene: 6. This CDR3 has 15 amino acids. The CDR3 sequence is CAISELGQGNTEAFF. The CDR3 bases are TGTGCCATCAGTGAGCTTGGACAGGGGAATACTGAAGCTTTCTTT.

This sequence joins TRBV6-5 and TRBJ2-5; a weak D match, TRBD1 (5 bases). CDR3 length: 13 amino acids. Germline loops: CDR1 MNHEY, CDR2 SVGAGI. Trimming cost V 5 bases and J 1 base, with 8 bases left between them. CDR3: CASSRQSQETQYF. The CDR3 DNA reads TGTGCCAGCAGTCGACAGTCCCAAGAGACCCAGTACTTC.

The chain combines TRBV7-8 with TRBJ2-2; TRBD2 agrees at 10 bases. Looked up from germline, CDR1 is SGHVS and CDR2 is FQNEAQ. This CDR3 is 17 amino acids long. Trimming at V came to 1 base and at J to 0 bases, leaving 2 bases not matched to a gene. CDR3: CASSLELAGPNTGELFF. The CDR3 DNA reads as TGTGCCAGCAGCTTAGAACTAGCGGGGCCGAACACCGGGGAGCTGTTTTTT.

The V call is TRBV24-1, the J call TRBJ2-2; D is perhaps TRBD1 (6 bases). Germline values: CDR1 KGHDR, CDR2 SFDVKD. V lost 3 bases, J lost 3 bases, and 10 bases lay in between. This CDR3 is 15 amino acids long. The CDR3: CATSDLEGDTGELFF. The CDR3, as DNA: TGTGCCACCAGTGATCTAGAGGGGGACACCGGGGAGCTGTTTTTT.

V and J are TRBV11-3 and TRBJ1-1; maybe TRBD1 (5 bases). The CDR3 is 15 residues long. Germline loops: CDR1 SGHNT, CDR2 YENEEA. The V gene lost 3 bases and the J gene lost 8 bases, with 19 bases spanning the gap. The CDR3 nucleotides are TGTGCCAGCAGCTTCTCTCAATCCGGGGGACGAGAAGCTTTCTTT. Residues: CASSFSQSGGREAFF.

This clone occurred once. This sequence joins TRBV6-5 and TRBJ2-1; D possibly corresponds to TRBD2 (6 bases). The CDR3 extends over 14 amino acids. V lost 7 bases, J lost 7 bases, and 17 bases lay in between. CDR1 and CDR2 (germline): MNHEY, SVGAGI. CDR3 residues: CASTPEGARNEQFF. The CDR3 coding sequence is TGTGCCAGCACCCCGGAGGGAGCGAGGAATGAGCAGTTCTTC.

The chain joins TRBV18 to TRBJ2-5; 13 nucleotides align to TRBD2. Trimming took 3 bases from V and 4 from J; bases not matched to a gene: 8. The germline V gene has CDR1 KGHSH and CDR2 LQKENI. This CDR3 region has 17 residues. The CDR3 coding sequence is TGTGCCAGCTCACCGACTAGCGGGAGGTCGATAGGAGAGACCCAGTACTTC. Amino acids: CASSPTSGRSIGETQYF.